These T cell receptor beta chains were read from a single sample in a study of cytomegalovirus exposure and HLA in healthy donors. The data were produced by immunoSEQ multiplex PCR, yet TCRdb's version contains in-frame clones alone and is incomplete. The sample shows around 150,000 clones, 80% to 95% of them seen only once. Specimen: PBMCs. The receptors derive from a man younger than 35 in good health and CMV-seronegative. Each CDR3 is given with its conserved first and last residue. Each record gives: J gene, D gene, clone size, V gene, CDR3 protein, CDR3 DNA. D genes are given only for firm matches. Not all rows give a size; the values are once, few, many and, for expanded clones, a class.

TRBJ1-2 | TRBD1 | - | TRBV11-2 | CASSLDRGRGYTF | TGTGCCAGCAGCTTGGACAGGGGGCGCGGCTACACCTTC
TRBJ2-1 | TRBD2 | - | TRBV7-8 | CASSTPPWTSGRNEQFF | TGTGCCAGCAGCACGCCCCCCTGGACTAGCGGGAGAAATGAGCAGTTCTTC
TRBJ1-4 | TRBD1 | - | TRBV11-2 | CASSLAGTGYEKLFF | TGTGCCAGCAGCTTAGCCGGGACAGGATATGAAAAACTGTTTTTT
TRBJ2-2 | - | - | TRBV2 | CASSEASGSGELFF | TGTGCCAGCAGTGAAGCTTCCGGGTCCGGGGAGCTGTTTTTT
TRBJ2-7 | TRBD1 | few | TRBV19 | CASRKRDREYEQYF | TGTGCCAGTAGAAAACGGGACAGGGAATACGAGCAGTACTTC
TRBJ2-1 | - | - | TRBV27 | CASRRGYNEQFF | TGTGCCAGCAGGCGGGGCTACAATGAGCAGTTCTTC
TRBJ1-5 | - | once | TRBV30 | CAWSPGGVQPQHF | TGTGCCTGGAGTCCTGGGGGCGTTCAGCCCCAGCATTTT
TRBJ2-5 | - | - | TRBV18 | CASSLRSGETQYF | TGTGCCAGCTCACTTCGGTCGGGTGAGACCCAGTACTTC
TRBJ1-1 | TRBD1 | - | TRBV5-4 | CASSSGTKRGPNTEAFF | TGTGCCAGCAGCTCCGGGACCAAGAGGGGGCCAAACACTGAAGCTTTCTTT
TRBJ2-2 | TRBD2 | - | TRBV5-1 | CASSLTGGRGTGELFF | TGCGCCAGCAGCTTGACGGGAGGCCGGGGGACCGGGGAGCTGTTTTTT
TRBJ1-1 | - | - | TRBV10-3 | CAISPSTTNTEAFF | TGTGCCATCAGCCCCTCAACTACGAACACTGAAGCTTTCTTT
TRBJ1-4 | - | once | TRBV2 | CASSERYNEKLFF | TGTGCCAGCAGTGAGCGGTATAATGAAAAACTGTTTTTT
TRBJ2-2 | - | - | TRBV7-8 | CASMWGTLNTGELFF | TGTGCCAGCATGTGGGGGACTTTGAACACCGGGGAGCTGTTTTTT
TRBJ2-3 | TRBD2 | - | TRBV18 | CASSPLAPGGGTDTQYF | TGTGCCAGCTCACCCCTGGCCCCCGGCGGGGGAACAGATACGCAGTATTTT
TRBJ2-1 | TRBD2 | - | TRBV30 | CAWTLAEAFYNEQFF | TGTGCCTGGACACTAGCGGAGGCGTTCTACAATGAGCAGTTCTTC
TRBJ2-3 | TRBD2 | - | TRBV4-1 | CASSQDTRLAGGRGTDTQYF | TGCGCCAGCAGCCAGGACACTAGACTAGCGGGGGGCCGGGGCACAGATACGCAGTATTTT
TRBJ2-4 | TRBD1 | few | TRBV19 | CASSASTGAKNIQYF | TGTGCCAGTAGTGCTTCGACAGGGGCAAAAAACATTCAGTACTTC
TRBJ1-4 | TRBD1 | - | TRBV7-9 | CASSQNRGPINEKLFF | TGTGCCAGCAGCCAAAACAGGGGGCCAATTAATGAAAAACTGTTTTTT
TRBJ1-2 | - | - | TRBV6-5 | CACGEYGYTF | TGTGCCTGCGGGGAGTATGGCTACACCTTC
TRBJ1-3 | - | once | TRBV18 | CASSPPAQGLSGNTIYF | TGTGCCAGCTCACCACCGGCACAGGGCCTCTCTGGAAACACCATATATTTT
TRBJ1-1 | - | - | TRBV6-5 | CASSYLAWSEAFF | TGTGCCAGCAGTTACTTAGCTTGGTCTGAAGCTTTCTTT
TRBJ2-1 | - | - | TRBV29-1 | CSSQAVQGYNEQFF | TGCAGCTCACAGGCGGTTCAGGGTTACAATGAGCAGTTCTTC
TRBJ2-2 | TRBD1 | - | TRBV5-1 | CASSLPQGVKLFF | TGCGCCAGCAGCTTGCCCCAGGGGGTAAAGCTGTTTTTT
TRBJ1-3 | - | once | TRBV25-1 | CASSFQGSDDTIYF | TGTGCCAGCAGTTTTCAGGGCTCCGACGACACCATATATTTT
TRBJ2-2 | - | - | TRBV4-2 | CASSQVERNTGELFF | TGTGCCAGCAGCCAAGTTGAGCGGAACACCGGGGAGCTGTTTTTT
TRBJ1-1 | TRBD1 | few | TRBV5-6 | CASSQTGREAFF | TGTGCCAGCAGCCAGACAGGGCGTGAAGCTTTCTTT